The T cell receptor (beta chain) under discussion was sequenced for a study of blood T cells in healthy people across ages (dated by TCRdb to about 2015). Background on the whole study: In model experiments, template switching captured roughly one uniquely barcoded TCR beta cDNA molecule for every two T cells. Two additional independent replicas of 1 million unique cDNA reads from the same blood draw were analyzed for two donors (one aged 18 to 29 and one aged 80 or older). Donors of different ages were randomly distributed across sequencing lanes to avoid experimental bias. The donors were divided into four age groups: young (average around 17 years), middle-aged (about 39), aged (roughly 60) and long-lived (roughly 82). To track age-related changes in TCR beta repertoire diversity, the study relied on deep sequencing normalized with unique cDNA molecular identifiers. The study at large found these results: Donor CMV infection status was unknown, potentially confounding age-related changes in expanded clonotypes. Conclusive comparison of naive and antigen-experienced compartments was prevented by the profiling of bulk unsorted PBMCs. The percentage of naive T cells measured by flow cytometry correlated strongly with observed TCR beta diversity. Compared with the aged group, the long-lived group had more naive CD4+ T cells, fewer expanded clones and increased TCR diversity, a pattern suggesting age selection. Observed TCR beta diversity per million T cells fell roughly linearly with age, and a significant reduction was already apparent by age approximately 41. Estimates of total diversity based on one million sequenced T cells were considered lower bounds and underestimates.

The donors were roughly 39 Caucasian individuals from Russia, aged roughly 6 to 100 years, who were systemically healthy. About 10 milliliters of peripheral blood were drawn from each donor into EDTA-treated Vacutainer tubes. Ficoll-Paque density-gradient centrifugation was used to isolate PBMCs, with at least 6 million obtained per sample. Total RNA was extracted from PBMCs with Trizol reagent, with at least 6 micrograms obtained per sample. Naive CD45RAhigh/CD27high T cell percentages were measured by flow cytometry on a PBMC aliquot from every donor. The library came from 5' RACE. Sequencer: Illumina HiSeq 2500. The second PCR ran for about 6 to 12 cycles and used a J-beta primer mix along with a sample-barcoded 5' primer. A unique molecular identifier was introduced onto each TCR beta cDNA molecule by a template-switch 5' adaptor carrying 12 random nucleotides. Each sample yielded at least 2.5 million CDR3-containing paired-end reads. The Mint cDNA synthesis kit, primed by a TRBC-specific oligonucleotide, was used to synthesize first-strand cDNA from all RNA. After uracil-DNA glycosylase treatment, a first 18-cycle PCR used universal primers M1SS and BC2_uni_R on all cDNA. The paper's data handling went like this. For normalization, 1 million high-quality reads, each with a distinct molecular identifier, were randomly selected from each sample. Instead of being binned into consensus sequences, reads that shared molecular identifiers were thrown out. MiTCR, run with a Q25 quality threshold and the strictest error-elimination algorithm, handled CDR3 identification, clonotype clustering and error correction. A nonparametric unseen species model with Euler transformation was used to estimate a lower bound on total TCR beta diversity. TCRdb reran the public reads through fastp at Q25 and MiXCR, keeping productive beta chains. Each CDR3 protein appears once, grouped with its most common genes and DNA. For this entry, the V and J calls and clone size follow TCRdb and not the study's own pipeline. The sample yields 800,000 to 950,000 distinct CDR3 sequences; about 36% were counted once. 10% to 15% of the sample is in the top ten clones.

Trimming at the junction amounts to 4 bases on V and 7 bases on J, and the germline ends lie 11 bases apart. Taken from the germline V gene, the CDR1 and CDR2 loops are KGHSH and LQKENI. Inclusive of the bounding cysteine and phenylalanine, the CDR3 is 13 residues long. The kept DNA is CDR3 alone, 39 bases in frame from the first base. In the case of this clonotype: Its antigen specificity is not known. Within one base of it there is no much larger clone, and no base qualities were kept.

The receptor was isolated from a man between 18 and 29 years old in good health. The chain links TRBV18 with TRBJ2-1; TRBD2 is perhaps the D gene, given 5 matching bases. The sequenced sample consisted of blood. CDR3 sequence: CASSLQLDNEQFF. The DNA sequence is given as TGTGCCAGCTCACTGCAACTAGATAATGAGCAGTTCTTC.